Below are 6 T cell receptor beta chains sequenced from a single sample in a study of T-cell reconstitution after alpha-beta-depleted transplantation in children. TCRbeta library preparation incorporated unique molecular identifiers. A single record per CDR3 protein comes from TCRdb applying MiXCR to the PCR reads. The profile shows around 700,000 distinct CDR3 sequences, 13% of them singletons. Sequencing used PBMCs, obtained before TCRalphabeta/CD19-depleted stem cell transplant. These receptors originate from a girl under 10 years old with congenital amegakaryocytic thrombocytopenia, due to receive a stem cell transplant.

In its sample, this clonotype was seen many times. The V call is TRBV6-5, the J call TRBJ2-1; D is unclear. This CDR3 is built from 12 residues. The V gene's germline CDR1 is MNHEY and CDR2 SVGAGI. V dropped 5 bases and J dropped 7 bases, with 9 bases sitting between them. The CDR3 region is CASSTYGNEQFF. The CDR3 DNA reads TGTGCCAGCAGTACTTACGGGAATGAGCAGTTCTTC.

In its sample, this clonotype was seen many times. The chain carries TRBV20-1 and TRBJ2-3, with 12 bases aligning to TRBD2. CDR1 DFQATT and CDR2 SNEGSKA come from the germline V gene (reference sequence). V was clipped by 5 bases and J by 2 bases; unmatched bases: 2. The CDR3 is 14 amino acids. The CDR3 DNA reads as TGCAGTGCTCGACTAGCGGGAGCCACAGATACGCAGTATTTT. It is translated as CSARLAGATDTQYF.

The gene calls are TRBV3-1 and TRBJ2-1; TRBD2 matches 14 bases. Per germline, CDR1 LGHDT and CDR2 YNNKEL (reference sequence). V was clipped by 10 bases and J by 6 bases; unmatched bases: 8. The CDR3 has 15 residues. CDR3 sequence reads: CATSLGTSGSNEQFF. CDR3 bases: TGTGCCACCTCCCTCGGGACTAGCGGGAGCAATGAGCAGTTCTTC.

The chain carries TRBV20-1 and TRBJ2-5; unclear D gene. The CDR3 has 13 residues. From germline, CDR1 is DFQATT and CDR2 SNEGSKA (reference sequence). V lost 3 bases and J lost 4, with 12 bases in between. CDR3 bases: TGCAGTGCTAGCGCGGACCAGACAGAGACCCAGTACTTC. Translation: CSASADQTETQYF.

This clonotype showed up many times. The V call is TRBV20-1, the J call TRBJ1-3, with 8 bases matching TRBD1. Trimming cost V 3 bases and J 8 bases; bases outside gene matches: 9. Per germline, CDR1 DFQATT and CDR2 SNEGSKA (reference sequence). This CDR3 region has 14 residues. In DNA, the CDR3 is TGCAGTGCTAGGGATTACGGACAGGGAGACACCATATATTTT. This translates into CSARDYGQGDTIYF.

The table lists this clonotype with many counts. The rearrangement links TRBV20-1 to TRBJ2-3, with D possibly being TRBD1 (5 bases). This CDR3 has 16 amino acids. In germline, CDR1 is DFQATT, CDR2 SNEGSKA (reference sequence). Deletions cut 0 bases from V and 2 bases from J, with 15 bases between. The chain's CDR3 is CSARDPGQGATDTQYF. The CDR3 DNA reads TGCAGTGCTAGAGATCCAGGGCAGGGCGCCACAGATACGCAGTATTTT.